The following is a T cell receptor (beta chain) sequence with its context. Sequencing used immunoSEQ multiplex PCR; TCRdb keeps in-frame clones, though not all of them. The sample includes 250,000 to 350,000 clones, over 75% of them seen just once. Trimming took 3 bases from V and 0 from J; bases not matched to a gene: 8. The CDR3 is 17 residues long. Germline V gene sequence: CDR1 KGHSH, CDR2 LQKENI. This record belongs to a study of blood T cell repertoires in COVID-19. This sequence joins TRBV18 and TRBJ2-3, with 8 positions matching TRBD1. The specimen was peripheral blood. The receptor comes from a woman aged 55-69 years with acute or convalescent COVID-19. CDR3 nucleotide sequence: TGTGCCAGCTCACCCAGACAGGGGAGTTCTAGCACAGATACGCAGTATTTT. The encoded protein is CASSPRQGSSSTDTQYF.